This T cell receptor (beta chain) was identified during a study of OX40 agonist ivuxolimab in advanced cancers. Study-level background: The patients received ivuxolimab by intravenous route every 2 weeks at 0.01 to 10 mg/kg. Eligibility rules accepted prior anti-PD-1, anti-PD-L1 or anti-CTLA-4 therapy, and roughly 42% had some. Three patients, one with hepatocellular carcinoma and two with cutaneous melanoma, achieved partial responses.

Only in-frame clones appear in the TCRdb table, and some are missing; sequencing was by immunoSEQ multiplex PCR. Among about 89,000 clones listed, approximately 91% were seen once. Autoimmune disease history or systemic immunosuppression led to patients being barred. Sequenced material: CD4+ or CD8+ T cells sorted from blood, taken in a trial of the OX40 agonist ivuxolimab. This TCR was recovered from an adult with an advanced solid tumor such as melanoma, head and neck, liver or kidney cancer.

As DNA, the CDR3 is TGTGCCAGCAGCTTCAATGGGGCCTACAATGAGCAGTTCTTC. It is translated as CASSFNGAYNEQFF. The chain carries TRBV7-2 and TRBJ2-1; D gene ambiguous. Trimming removed 3 bases at V and 2 bases at J, with 8 bases between. From germline, CDR1 is SGHTA and CDR2 FQGNSA. The CDR3 runs to 14 residues. Together with reference TRBV7-2 and TRBJ2-1, the CDR3 gives the full variable domain: GAGVSQSPSNKVTEKGKDVELRCDPISGHTALYWYRQSLGQGLEFLIYFQGNSAPDKSGLPSDRFSAERTGGSVSTLTIQRTQQEDSAVYLCASSFNGAYNEQFFGPGTRLTVL.